This T cell receptor beta chain is drawn from a study of cytomegalovirus exposure and HLA in healthy donors. Study findings and constraints: TCR beta sequences reportedly predicted the HLA-A and HLA-B alleles of most subjects accurately. The majority of TCR sequences were rare, yet some public TCRs appeared in many donors. The number of N-insertions in an Asian-associated ancestry cluster was reportedly below the roughly 670-donor mean in a later analysis.

Concerning this clone itself: No antigen is known for it.

V was clipped by 6 bases and J by 1 base; unmatched bases: 15. CDR3 length equals 19 residues. In germline, CDR1 is MDHEN, CDR2 SYDVKM. Researchers ran the PCR with 60 Vbeta and 13 Jbeta primers. Clones were sequenced by immunoSEQ multiplex PCR, and TCRdb holds only the in-frame ones, with some missing. Among 110,000 or so clones, about 79% were seen once, and the ten largest hold approximately 2.7%. Specimen: PBMCs. The sequence came from a woman younger than 30 in good health and CMV-seronegative. The chain recombines TRBV28 with TRBJ2-6; 7 nucleotides align to TRBD1. The CDR3 protein is CASSPGHLTGSSGANVLTF. In nucleotides, the CDR3 is TGTGCCAGCAGCCCAGGGCACCTGACAGGGAGTTCTGGGGCCAACGTCCTGACTTTC. The whole variable domain, remainder taken from reference TRBV28 and TRBJ2-6, is DVKVTQSSRYLVKRTGEKVFLECVQDMDHENMFWYRQDPGLGLRLIYFSYDVKMKEKGDIPEGYSVSREKKERFSLILESASTNQTSMYLCASSPGHLTGSSGANVLTFGAGSRLTVL.